What follows describes a single T cell receptor beta chain. Original analysis: Reference gene primer amplification yielded estimated nucleated cell counts. The table came from immunoSEQ multiplex PCR; TCRdb's copy has only in-frame clones and leaves some out. Clonal size and the V and J genes are those of that table, whereas D and trimming came from the DNA. The data contain around 110,000 clones, approximately 85% of them singletons. This specimen comes from a study of blood T cell repertoires in COVID-19. Study context: Samples came from the United States, Italy and Spain, spanning acute and convalescent COVID-19. T cells, B-cell-depleted T cells, or PBMCs supplied cDNA or gDNA.

V was cut by 5 bases and J by 1 base, with 18 bases left in between. Germline CDR1 LNHDA, CDR2 SQIVND (reference sequence). This CDR3 has 17 residues. This chain joins TRBV19 and TRBJ1-5; D is unresolved. This receptor was taken from a man between 65 and 85 years old with acute or convalescent COVID-19. Sequencing was carried out using peripheral blood. The CDR3 DNA is TGTGCCAGTAGTTCCAGGACTGTTTTCAGAAGCAATCAGCCCCAGCATTTT. This sequence encodes CASSSRTVFRSNQPQHF.